The clone carrying this T cell receptor beta chain was observed once. This record belongs to a study of blood T cell repertoires in COVID-19. Study-level background: Sites across the United States, Italy and Spain contributed samples from acute and convalescent COVID-19. In each case, the material was cDNA or gDNA derived from T cells, B-cell-depleted T cells, or PBMCs.

As processed by the authors: Amplifying reference gene primers gave estimates of nucleated cell counts. Sequenced by immunoSEQ multiplex PCR; TCRdb stores in-frame clones only, minus some. V and J calls and clone size follow that table, whereas D and trimming were derived from the DNA. Among around 330,000 clones listed, approximately 88% were seen once. Seattle's cohort entered during active infection and was followed longitudinally. This sequence was found in a woman aged 25 to 39 with COVID-19, enrolled during active disease. Sequences were obtained from peripheral blood.

CDR3 loop: CACSPGTGDWEQYF. The CDR3 DNA sequence: TGTGCCTGTTCTCCCGGGACAGGTGACTGGGAGCAGTACTTC. V usage is TRBV30 and J usage is TRBJ2-7; TRBD1 matches at 8 bases. V trimming: 6 bases; J trimming: 7 bases; junction bases outside the gene matches: 14. This CDR3 contains 14 residues. Looked up from germline, CDR1 is GTSNPN and CDR2 is SVGIG (reference sequence).